The clone carrying this T cell receptor (beta chain) was counted ten times or more. Its antigen is unknown. This entry is derived from a study of T cell repertoires in cytomegalovirus infection. TCRdb reprocessed the reads with MiXCR, giving one entry per CDR3 protein. The data contain about 80,000 distinct CDR3 sequences, approximately 3.7% of them seen just once; the ten biggest clones take up about 4.6%. Study-level results: Dominating the ex vivo response were TCR beta clonotypes that were CMV-specific and HLA-C-restricted.

Germline V CDR1 and CDR2: SNHLY, FYNNEI. The CDR3 totals 14 residues. Between the trimmed V and J ends, which lost 6 bases and 4 bases, there was a span of 15 bases. The chain links TRBV2 to TRBJ1-1; D remains unclear. The receptor's source is a human donor in good health (CMV status not recorded). Some clones in this sample may be carry-over from other donors' samples. Sequencing was carried out using PBMCs. CDR3 residues: CASSKVGFGTEAFF. The DNA of the CDR3 is TGTGCCAGCAGCAAAGTGGGTTTCGGCACTGAAGCTTTCTTT.